This T cell receptor (beta chain) stems from a study of T cell responses to AZD1222 COVID-19 vaccine. Clones were read by immunoSEQ multiplex PCR, and TCRdb kept only the in-frame ones, dropping some. The sample lists 150,000 to 250,000 clones, about 93% occurring once. The CDR3 totals 16 residues. Germline CDR1 SGHVS, CDR2 FNYEAQ. Germline trimming cut 0 bases from V and 9 bases from J; bases unmatched to any gene: 12. This clonotype was sampled from an adult who received the AZD1222 COVID-19 vaccine. The chain recombines TRBV7-6 with TRBJ1-1, with 8 bases aligning to TRBD1. The sample here was peripheral blood, taken 28 days after the second AZD1222 dose. The CDR3 DNA reads TGTGCCAGCAGCTTAGCCGAGGGCAGGGGGCAATACCAAGCTTTCTTT. It codes for CASSLAEGRGQYQAFF.